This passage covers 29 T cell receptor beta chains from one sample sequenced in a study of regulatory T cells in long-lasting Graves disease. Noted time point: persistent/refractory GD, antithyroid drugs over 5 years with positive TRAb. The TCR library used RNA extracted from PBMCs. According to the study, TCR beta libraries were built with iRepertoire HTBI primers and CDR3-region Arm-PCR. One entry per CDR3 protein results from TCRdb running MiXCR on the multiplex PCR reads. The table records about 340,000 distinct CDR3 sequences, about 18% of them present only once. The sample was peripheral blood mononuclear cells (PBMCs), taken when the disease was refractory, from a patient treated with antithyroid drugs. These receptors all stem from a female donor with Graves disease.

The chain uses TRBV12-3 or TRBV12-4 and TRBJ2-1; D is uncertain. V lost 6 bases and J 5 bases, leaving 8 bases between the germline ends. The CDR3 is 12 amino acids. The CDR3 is CASSRGNNEQFF. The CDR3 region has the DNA TGTGCCAGCAGCCGTGGAAACAATGAGCAGTTCTTC.

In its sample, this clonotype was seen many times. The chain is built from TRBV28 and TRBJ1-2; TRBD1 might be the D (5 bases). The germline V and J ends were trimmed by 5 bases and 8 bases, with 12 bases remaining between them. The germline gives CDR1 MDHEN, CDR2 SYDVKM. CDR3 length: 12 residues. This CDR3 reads CASSESTVGYTF. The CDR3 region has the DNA TGTGCCAGCAGTGAATCGACAGTGGGCTACACCTTC.

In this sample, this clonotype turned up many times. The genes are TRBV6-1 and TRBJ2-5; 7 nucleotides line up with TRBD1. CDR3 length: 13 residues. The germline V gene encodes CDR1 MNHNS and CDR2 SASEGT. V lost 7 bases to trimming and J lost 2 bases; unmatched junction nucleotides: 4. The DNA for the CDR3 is TGTGCCAGCAAACTGACAGGGCAAGAGACCCAGTACTTC. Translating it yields CASKLTGQETQYF.

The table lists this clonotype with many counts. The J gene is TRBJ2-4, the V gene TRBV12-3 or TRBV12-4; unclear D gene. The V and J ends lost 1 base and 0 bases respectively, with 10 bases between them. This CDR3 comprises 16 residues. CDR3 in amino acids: CASSLGRRLAKNIQYF. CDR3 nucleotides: TGTGCCAGCAGTTTAGGCAGGCGGCTAGCCAAAAACATTCAGTACTTC.

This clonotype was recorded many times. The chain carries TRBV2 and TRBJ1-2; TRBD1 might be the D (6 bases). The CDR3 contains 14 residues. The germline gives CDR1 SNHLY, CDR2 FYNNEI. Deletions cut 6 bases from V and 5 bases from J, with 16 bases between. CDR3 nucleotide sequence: TGTGCCAGCAGCCGACAGGCTGAGGGGTATGGCTACACCTTC. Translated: CASSRQAEGYGYTF.

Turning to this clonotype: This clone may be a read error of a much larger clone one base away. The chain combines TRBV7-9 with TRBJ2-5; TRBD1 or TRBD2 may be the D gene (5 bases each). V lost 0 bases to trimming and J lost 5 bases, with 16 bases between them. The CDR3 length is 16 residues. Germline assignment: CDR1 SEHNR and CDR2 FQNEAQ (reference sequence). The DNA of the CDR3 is TGTGCCAGCAGCTTAGCCGGGGCAGGGCATTGGGAGACCCAGTACTTC. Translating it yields CASSLAGAGHWETQYF.

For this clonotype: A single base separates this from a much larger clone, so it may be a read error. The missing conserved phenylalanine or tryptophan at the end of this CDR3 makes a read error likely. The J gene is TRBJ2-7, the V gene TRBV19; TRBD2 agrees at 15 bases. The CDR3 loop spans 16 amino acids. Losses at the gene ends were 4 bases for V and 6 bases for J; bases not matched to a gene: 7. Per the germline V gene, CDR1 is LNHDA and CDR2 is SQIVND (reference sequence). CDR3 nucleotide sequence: TGTGCCAGTAGTACGGGACTAGCGGGAGGAGGAAGCGAGCAGTACCTC. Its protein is CASSTGLAGGGSEQYL.

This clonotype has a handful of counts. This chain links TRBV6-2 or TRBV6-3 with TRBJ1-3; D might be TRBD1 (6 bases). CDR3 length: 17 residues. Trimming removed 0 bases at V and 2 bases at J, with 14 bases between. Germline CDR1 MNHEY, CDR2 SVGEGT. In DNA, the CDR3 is TGTGCCAGCAGTTACTCGGGGGCCAGGGTCACTGGAAACACCATATATTTT. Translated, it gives CASSYSGARVTGNTIYF.

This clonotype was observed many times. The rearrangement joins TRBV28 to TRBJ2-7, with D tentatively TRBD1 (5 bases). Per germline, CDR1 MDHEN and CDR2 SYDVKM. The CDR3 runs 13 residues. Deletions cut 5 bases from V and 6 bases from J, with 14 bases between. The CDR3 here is CASSLIRVSEQYF. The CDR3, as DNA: TGTGCCAGCAGTCTAATCAGGGTCTCCGAGCAGTACTTC.

In nucleotides, the CDR3 is TGCGCCAGCAGCCAAGATCCCGGCCTGGATGGCTACACCTTC. Its translation is CASSQDPGLDGYTF. The chain couples TRBV4-1 to TRBJ1-2; D gene unclear. Germline CDR1 MGHRA, CDR2 YSYEKL. The CDR3 is 14 residues long. V dropped 0 bases and J dropped 6 bases, with 11 bases sitting between them.

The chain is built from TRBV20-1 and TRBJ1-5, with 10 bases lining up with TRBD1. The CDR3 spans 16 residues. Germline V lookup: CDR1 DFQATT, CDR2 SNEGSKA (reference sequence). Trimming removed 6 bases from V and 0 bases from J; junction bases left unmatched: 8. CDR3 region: CSAKDRGDYSNQPQHF. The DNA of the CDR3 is TGCAGTGCCAAGGACAGGGGGGACTATAGCAATCAGCCCCAGCATTTT.

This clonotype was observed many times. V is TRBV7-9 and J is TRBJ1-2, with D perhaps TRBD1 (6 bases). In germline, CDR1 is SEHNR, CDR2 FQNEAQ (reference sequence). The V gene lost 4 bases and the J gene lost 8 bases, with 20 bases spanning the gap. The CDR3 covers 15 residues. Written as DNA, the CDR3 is TGTGCCAGCAGCTCCTCCGATAGGGACACCCAAGGCTACACCTTC. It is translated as CASSSSDRDTQGYTF.

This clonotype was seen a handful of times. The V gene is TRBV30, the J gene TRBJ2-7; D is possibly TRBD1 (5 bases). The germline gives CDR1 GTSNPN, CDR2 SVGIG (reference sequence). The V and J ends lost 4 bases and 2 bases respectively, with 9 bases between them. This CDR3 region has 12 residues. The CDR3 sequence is CAWKPGPYEQYF. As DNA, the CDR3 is TGTGCCTGGAAACCAGGGCCCTACGAGCAGTACTTC.

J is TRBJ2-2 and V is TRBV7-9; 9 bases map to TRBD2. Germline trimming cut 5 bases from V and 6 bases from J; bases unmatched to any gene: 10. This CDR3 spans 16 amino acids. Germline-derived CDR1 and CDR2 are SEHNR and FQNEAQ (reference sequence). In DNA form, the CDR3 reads TGTGCCAGCAGCCTACATAGCGGGAGATGGGCCGGGGAGCTGTTTTTT. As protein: CASSLHSGRWAGELFF.

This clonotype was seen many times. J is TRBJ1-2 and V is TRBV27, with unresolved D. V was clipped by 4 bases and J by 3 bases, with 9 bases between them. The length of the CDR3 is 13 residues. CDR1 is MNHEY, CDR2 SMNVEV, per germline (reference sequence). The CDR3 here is CASSWGTDYGYTF. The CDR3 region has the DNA TGTGCCAGCAGTTGGGGTACGGACTATGGCTACACCTTC.

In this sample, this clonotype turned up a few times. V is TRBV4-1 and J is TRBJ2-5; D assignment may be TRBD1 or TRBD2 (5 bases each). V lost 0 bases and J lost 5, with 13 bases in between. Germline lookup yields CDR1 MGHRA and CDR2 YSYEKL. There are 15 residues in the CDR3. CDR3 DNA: TGCGCCAGCAGCCAAGACGGGGCTACAATCGAGACCCAGTACTTC. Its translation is CASSQDGATIETQYF.

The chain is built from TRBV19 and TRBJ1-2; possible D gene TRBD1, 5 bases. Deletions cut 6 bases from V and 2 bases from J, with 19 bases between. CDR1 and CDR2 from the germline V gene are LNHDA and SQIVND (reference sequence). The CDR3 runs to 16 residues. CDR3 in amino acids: CASRGLGGIENYGYTF. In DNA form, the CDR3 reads TGTGCCAGTAGGGGTTTGGGGGGTATAGAGAACTATGGCTACACCTTC.

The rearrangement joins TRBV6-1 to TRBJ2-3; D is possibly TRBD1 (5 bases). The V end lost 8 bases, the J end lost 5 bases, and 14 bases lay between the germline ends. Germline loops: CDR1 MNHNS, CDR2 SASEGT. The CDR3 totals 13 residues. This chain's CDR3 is CASRQGGGDTQYF. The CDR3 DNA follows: TGTGCCAGCCGTCAGGGCGGCGGAGATACGCAGTATTTT.

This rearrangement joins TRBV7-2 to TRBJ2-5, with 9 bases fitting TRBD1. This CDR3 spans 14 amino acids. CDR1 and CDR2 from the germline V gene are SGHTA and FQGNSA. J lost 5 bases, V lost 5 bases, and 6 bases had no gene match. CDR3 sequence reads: CASSRTGDLETQYF. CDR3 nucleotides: TGTGCCAGCAGCCGGACAGGGGATTTGGAGACCCAGTACTTC. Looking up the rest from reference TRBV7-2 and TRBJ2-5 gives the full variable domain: GAGVSQSPSNKVTEKGKDVELRCDPISGHTALYWYRQSLGQGLEFLIYFQGNSAPDKSGLPSDRFSAERTGGSVSTLTIQRTQQEDSAVYLCASSRTGDLETQYFGPGTRLLVL.

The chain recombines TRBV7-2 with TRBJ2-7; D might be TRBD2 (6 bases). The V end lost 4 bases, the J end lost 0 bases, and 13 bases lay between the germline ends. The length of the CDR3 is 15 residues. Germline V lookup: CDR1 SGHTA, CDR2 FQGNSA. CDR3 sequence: CASSSRRGGSYEQYF. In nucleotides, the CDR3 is TGTGCCAGCAGCTCCCGCCGGGGAGGCTCCTACGAGCAGTACTTC.

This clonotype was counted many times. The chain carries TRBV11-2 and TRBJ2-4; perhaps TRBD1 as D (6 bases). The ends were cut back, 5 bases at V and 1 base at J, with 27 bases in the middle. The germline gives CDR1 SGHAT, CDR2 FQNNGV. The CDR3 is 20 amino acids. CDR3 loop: CASSTPRGDTRRLAKNIQYF. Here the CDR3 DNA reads TGTGCCAGCAGCACACCCCGAGGGGACACACGGCGACTGGCCAAAAACATTCAGTACTTC.

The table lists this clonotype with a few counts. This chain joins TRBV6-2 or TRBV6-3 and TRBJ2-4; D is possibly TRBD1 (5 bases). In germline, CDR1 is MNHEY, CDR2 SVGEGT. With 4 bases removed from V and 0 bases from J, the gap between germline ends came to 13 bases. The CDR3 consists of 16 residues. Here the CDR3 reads CASSFSGKLAKNIQYF. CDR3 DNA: TGTGCCAGCAGTTTCTCAGGGAAACTAGCCAAAAACATTCAGTACTTC.

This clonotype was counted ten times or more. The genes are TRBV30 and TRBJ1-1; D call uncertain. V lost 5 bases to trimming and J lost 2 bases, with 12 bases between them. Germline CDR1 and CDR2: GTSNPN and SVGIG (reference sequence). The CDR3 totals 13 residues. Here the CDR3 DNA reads TGTGCCTGGGAAGGTTGGGTTAACACTGAAGCTTTCTTT. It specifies CAWEGWVNTEAFF.

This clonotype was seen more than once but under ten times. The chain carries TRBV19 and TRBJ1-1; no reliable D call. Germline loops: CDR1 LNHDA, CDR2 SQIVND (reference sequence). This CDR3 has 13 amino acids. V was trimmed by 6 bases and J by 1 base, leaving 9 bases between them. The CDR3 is CASRNLENTEAFF. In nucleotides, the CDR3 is TGTGCCAGTAGAAACCTGGAGAACACTGAAGCTTTCTTT.

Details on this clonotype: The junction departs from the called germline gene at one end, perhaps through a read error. The CDR3 region is CASSLGPIQAGRSCEQYF. DNA for the CDR3: TGTGCCAGTAGTCTTGGACCAATTCAAGCGGGACGGTCCTGCGAGCAGTACTTC. The chain joins TRBV19 to TRBJ2-7; TRBD2 agrees at 7 bases. CDR1 is LNHDA and CDR2 is SQIVND in the germline V gene (reference sequence). The CDR3 totals 18 residues.

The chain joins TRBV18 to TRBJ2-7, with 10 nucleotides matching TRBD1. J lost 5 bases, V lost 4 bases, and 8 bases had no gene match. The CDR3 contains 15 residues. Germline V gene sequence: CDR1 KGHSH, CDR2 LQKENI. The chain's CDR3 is CASSQAGTGDDEQYF. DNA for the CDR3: TGTGCCAGCTCACAGGCCGGGACAGGGGATGACGAGCAGTACTTC.

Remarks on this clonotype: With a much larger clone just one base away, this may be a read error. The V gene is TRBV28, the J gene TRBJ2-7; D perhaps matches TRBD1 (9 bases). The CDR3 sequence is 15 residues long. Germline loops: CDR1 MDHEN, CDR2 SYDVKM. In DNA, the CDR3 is TGTGTCAGCACCCCGGGGGGGACAGGGAGGTCCGAGCAGTACTTC. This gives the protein CVSTPGGTGRSEQYF.

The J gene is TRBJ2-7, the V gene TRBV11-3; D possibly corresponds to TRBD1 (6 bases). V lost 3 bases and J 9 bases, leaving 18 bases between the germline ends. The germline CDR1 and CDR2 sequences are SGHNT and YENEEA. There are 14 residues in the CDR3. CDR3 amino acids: CASSFGTPPFVQYF. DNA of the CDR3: TGTGCCAGCAGCTTTGGGACACCTCCTTTTGTGCAGTACTTC.

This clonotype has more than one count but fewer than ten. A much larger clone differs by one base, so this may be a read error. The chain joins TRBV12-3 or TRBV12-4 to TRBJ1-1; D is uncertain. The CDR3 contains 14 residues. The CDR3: CASSSRPDWTEASF. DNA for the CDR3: TGTGCCAGCAGTTCCCGACCAGATTGGACTGAAGCTTCCTTT.